The source of this TCR beta chain is a study of beta chain features in type 1 diabetes. This clone was found a few times. Its specificity is not known. Via CD45RO/CCR7/CD25/CD127/CD95/CD27, cells of the CD4+ naive, central memory, regulatory and stem cell-like memory subsets were sorted. The study, taken as a whole, reports: cDNA sequencing could over-represent cells with high TCR expression. PCR might favor shorter templates, but any such skew would affect patients and controls equally. The study found moderately but significantly shorter TCRB CDR3s in all four CD4+ subsets of Type 1 diabetes patients.

TCRB transcripts that were expressed got sequenced, as all of the isolated RNA had been reverse transcribed. Several million reads on average were seen across naive, central memory and regulatory T cell samples. This table comes from immunoSEQ multiplex PCR, and its TCRdb copy is limited to in-frame clones, with some not included. The data show some 120,000 clones, with 17% seen just once and around 2.6% held by the top ten. The CDR3 is 13 amino acids. The J segment lost 11 bases and the V segment lost 6 bases, leaving 6 bases of the junction unmatched. Germline V gene data show CDR1 as WNHNN and CDR2 as SYGVQD (reference sequence).

The chain has TRBV10-1 and TRBJ2-5; 13 nucleotides line up with TRBD2. Sample: central memory CD4+ T cells from blood. This TCR was recovered from a man between 18 and 29 years old with type 1 diabetes. This CDR3 reads CASSGTSGIEQYF. The CDR3 coding sequence is TGCGCCAGCAGCGGGACTAGCGGGATAGAGCAGTACTTC.